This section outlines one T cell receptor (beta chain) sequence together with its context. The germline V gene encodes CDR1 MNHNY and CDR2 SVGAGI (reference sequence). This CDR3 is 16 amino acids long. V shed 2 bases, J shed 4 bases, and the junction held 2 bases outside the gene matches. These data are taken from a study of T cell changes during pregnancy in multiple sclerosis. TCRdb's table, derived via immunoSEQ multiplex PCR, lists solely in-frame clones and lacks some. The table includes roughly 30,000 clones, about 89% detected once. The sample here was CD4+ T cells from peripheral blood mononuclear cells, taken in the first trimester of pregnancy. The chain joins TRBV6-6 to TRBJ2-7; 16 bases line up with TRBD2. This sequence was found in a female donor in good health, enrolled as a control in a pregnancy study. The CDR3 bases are TGTGCCAGCAGTTACAAGGGACTAGCGGGAGGGTACGAGCAGTACTTC. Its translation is CASSYKGLAGGYEQYF.